This passage covers 29 T cell receptor beta chains from one sample sequenced in a study of post-analysis software for immune sequencing data. Unique molecular identifiers tagged the TCR beta cDNA libraries. Each CDR3 protein gets one entry after TCRdb re-called the PCR reads with MiXCR. The top ten hold around an eighth of the sample, which has approximately 440,000 distinct CDR3 sequences, under 55% seen once. The antigens for these receptors are not known. Study-wide results and caveats: Higher frequency in patients than in controls was seen for about five TRBV segments, with TRBV5-6, TRBV5-1 and TRBV20-1 among them.

Sequenced sample: blood. Source of these receptors: a girl aged 5-17 years with multiple sclerosis.

The count of this clonotype is one. This chain links TRBV20-1 with TRBJ2-1; a weak D match, TRBD2 (6 bases). CDR3 size: 15 residues. The V gene lost 5 bases and the J gene lost 2 bases, with 16 bases spanning the gap. The V gene's germline CDR1 is DFQATT and CDR2 SNEGSKA (reference sequence). In nucleotides, the CDR3 is TGCAGTGCTGGACTGACTAGTTCCCCCTACAATGAGCAGTTCTTC. Translation gives CSAGLTSSPYNEQFF.

The gene calls are TRBV5-1 and TRBJ1-2; D call uncertain. Germline CDR1 is SGHRS and CDR2 is YFSETQ. There are 12 residues in the CDR3. Trimming left V 3 bases short and J 2 bases short, with 5 bases between. The CDR3 bases are TGCGCCAGCAGCTCCACCAACTATGGCTACACCTTC. This gives the protein CASSSTNYGYTF.

The CDR3 bases are TGTGCCACCAGCAGAGACGTCCGGGACACCTATGGCTACACCTTC. Its translation: CATSRDVRDTYGYTF. The J gene is TRBJ1-2, the V gene TRBV15, with a tentative D call TRBD1 (6 bases). CDR1 is LNHNV and CDR2 is YYDKDF in the germline V gene (reference sequence). The germline V and J ends were trimmed by 0 bases and 4 bases, with 12 bases remaining between them. CDR3 length equals 15 residues.

The gene calls are TRBV7-2 and TRBJ2-3; D is possibly TRBD1 (6 bases). The CDR3 contains 19 residues. The germline CDR1 and CDR2 sequences are SGHTA and FQGNSA. V lost 0 bases to trimming and J lost 5 bases, with 24 bases between them. The CDR3 protein is CASSLAALGAVLYRDTQYF. CDR3 DNA sequence: TGTGCCAGCAGCTTAGCTGCCTTGGGGGCGGTTCTATACAGAGATACGCAGTATTTT.

V is TRBV5-1 and J is TRBJ2-1; D is unresolved. Trimming took off 0 bases at V and 8 bases at J, with 12 bases between the two ends. CDR3 length equals 14 residues. Germline CDR1 and CDR2: SGHRS and YFSETQ. As DNA, the CDR3 is TGCGCCAGCAGCTTGGTTGTCGAATCCGATGAGCAGTTCTTC. This gives the protein CASSLVVESDEQFF.

This clonotype was detected only a few times. The CDR3 loop reads CAIRQGQTPPLHF. CDR3 sequence (DNA): TGTGCCATAAGGCAGGGGCAAACTCCACCCCTCCACTTT. The genes are TRBV7-2 and TRBJ1-6; D is possibly TRBD1 (6 bases). Looked up from germline, CDR1 is SGHTA and CDR2 is FQGNSA. The CDR3 contains 13 residues. Trimming removed 10 bases at V and 11 bases at J, with 18 bases between.

This clonotype was seen only a few times. The rearrangement links TRBV5-1 to TRBJ1-5, with D unresolved. The CDR3 runs to 15 residues. The germline V gene encodes CDR1 SGHRS and CDR2 YFSETQ. Trimming pared 1 base from V and 0 bases from J, leaving 8 bases between. The CDR3 reads CASSLLGYSNQPQHF. The DNA for the CDR3 is TGCGCCAGCAGCTTGTTAGGATATAGCAATCAGCCCCAGCATTTT.

The CDR3 reads CASSQEVRVPKNIQYF. The CDR3 DNA follows: TGCGCCAGCAGCCAAGAAGTGAGGGTGCCCAAAAACATTCAGTACTTC. V gene TRBV4-1 combines with J gene TRBJ2-4; D is perhaps TRBD2 (5 bases). This CDR3 has 16 residues. Germline V CDR1 and CDR2: MGHRA, YSYEKL. The ends were cut back, 0 bases at V and 2 bases at J, with 11 bases in the middle.

V and J are TRBV7-6 and TRBJ2-2; 8 positions match TRBD2. The CDR3 is 17 residues long. The germline gives CDR1 SGHVS, CDR2 FNYEAQ. V gave up 1 base and J gave up 5 bases; unmatched junction bases: 9. The CDR3 here is CASSLVLAGGRTGELFF. The CDR3 nucleotides read TGTGCCAGCAGCTTAGTCTTGGCGGGGGGTCGTACCGGGGAGCTGTTTTTT.

This clonotype was observed a handful of times. J is TRBJ2-3 and V is TRBV4-3, with D perhaps TRBD2 (6 bases). The germline V gene has CDR1 LGHNA and CDR2 YSLEER. The CDR3 extends over 16 amino acids. Deletions cut 2 bases from V and 5 bases from J, with 17 bases between. This CDR3 is CASSQSPGLKGDTQYF. The CDR3 nucleotides read TGCGCCAGCAGCCAATCGCCGGGACTTAAAGGAGATACGCAGTATTTT.

In DNA form, the CDR3 reads TGTGCCAGCAGCCAAGAGATTGGGGACAGGGGAGAGCAGTACTTC. Amino acids: CASSQEIGDRGEQYF. The rearrangement links TRBV4-2 to TRBJ2-7, with 10 bases that match TRBD1. Germline CDR1 LGHNA, CDR2 YNFKEQ. J was trimmed by 7 bases and V by 0 bases; bases with no gene match: 6. This CDR3 is built from 15 residues.

This clonotype was detected a few times. The rearrangement joins TRBV12-3 or TRBV12-4 to TRBJ2-7, with a tentative D call TRBD2 (6 bases). Trimming removed 4 bases at V and 7 bases at J, with 17 bases between. This CDR3 region has 14 residues. DNA of the CDR3: TGTGCCAGCAGTTGGCGGGACCGTCGATGGGAGCAGTACTTC. It yields the protein CASSWRDRRWEQYF.

This chain links TRBV12-3 or TRBV12-4 with TRBJ2-3; 8 bases are a match to TRBD2. The CDR3 runs 13 residues. The V segment lost 2 bases and the J segment 10 bases; nucleotides outside the gene matches: 5. CDR3 nucleotide sequence: TGTGCCAGCAGTTTACTTAGCGGGATGGCGCAGTATTTT. Protein: CASSLLSGMAQYF.

This clonotype showed up just a few times. The chain has TRBV15 and TRBJ2-4, with D possibly matching TRBD2 (5 bases). The germline CDR1 and CDR2 sequences are LNHNV and YYDKDF (reference sequence). This CDR3 spans 14 amino acids. V was pared by 0 bases and J by 3 bases, with 6 bases between. This chain's CDR3 is CATSRDRGKNIQYF. CDR3 coding DNA: TGTGCCACCAGCAGAGATCGGGGCAAAAACATTCAGTACTTC.

V and J are TRBV29-1 and TRBJ1-2; D not resolved. The length of the CDR3 is 13 residues. The germline V gene has CDR1 SQVTM and CDR2 ANQGSEA. V was trimmed by 0 bases and J by 4 bases, leaving 9 bases between them. Here the CDR3 reads CSVEEPGRYGYTF. Here the CDR3 DNA reads TGCAGCGTTGAAGAGCCAGGCCGCTATGGCTACACCTTC.

The chain uses TRBV28 and TRBJ2-7, with 12 positions matching TRBD2. The CDR3 covers 15 residues. The V and J ends lost 6 bases and 2 bases, in that order; junction bases with no gene match: 5. Germline assignment: CDR1 MDHEN and CDR2 SYDVKM. The CDR3 DNA reads TGTGCCAGCAGGATGGGACTAGCGGGTACCTACGAGCAGTACTTC. Translating gives CASRMGLAGTYEQYF.

The chain carries TRBV7-8 and TRBJ1-2; D call uncertain. Germline-derived CDR1 and CDR2 are SGHVS and FQNEAQ. V dropped 1 base and J dropped 4 bases, with 10 bases sitting between them. CDR3 size: 14 residues. In DNA form, the CDR3 reads TGTGCCAGCAGCTTAGAGTACAGCAGCTATGGCTACACCTTC. It is translated as CASSLEYSSYGYTF.

This clonotype was detected only a few times. The chain employs TRBV9 and TRBJ2-1; 10 bases fit TRBD2. Looked up from germline, CDR1 is SGDLS and CDR2 is YYNGEE. The CDR3 extends over 15 amino acids. Unmatched junction bases numbered 3, after V lost 3 bases and J lost 3 bases. CDR3: CASSDSGRNYNEQFF. Written as DNA, the CDR3 is TGTGCCAGCAGCGATAGCGGGAGGAACTACAATGAGCAGTTCTTC.

The J gene is TRBJ2-7, the V gene TRBV20-1; 9 nucleotides match TRBD2. The CDR3 extends over 18 amino acids. Germline values: CDR1 DFQATT, CDR2 SNEGSKA (reference sequence). Trimming at V came to 1 base and at J to 4 bases, leaving 17 bases not matched to a gene. The CDR3 loop is CSARVSREGRGLVYEQYF. In nucleotides, the CDR3 is TGCAGTGCTAGAGTATCGCGGGAGGGCCGAGGATTGGTTTACGAGCAGTACTTC.

The rearrangement links TRBV6-5 to TRBJ2-7; TRBD1 matches at 9 bases. Germline lookup yields CDR1 MNHEY and CDR2 SVGAGI. The CDR3 sequence is 15 residues long. The V and J ends lost 0 bases and 5 bases, in that order; junction bases with no gene match: 5. CDR3 sequence reads: CASSYSGTGFNEQYF. CDR3 in DNA: TGTGCCAGCAGTTACTCGGGGACAGGGTTCAACGAGCAGTACTTC.

V gene TRBV28 combines with J gene TRBJ2-3; D unresolved. Trimming left V 3 bases short and J 1 base short, with 11 bases between. The V gene's germline CDR1 is MDHEN and CDR2 SYDVKM. This CDR3 is built from 15 residues. The CDR3 here is CASSLPGSGTDTQYF. The CDR3 coding sequence is TGTGCCAGCAGTTTGCCGGGTTCGGGCACAGATACGCAGTATTTT.

The chain couples TRBV5-1 to TRBJ1-2; 9 nucleotides match TRBD1. Losses at the gene ends were 1 base for V and 7 bases for J; bases not matched to a gene: 14. The CDR3 consists of 17 residues. Germline CDR1 reads SGHRS; CDR2 reads YFSETQ. The CDR3 loop reads CASSLRDREEGSRGYTF. CDR3 in DNA: TGCGCCAGCAGCTTGCGGGACAGGGAGGAGGGGAGTCGTGGCTACACCTTC.

The gene calls are TRBV5-1 and TRBJ1-5, with TRBD1 identical over 10 bases. This CDR3 has 18 residues. The V gene end was trimmed by 0 bases and the J gene end by 3 bases; junction bases not matched to a gene: 9. Germline CDR1 reads SGHRS; CDR2 reads YFSETQ. For the CDR3, the DNA is TGCGCCAGCAGCTTGGTCCCTACCGGGACAGGGGACAATCAGCCCCAGCATTTT. Amino acids: CASSLVPTGTGDNQPQHF.

The chain joins TRBV6-5 to TRBJ1-2; TRBD1 might be the D (5 bases). Germline CDR1 is MNHEY and CDR2 is SVGAGI. CDR3 size: 16 residues. The germline V and J ends were trimmed by 4 bases and 0 bases, with 15 bases remaining between them. CDR3 amino acids: CASSSVWGGTNYGYTF. The CDR3 DNA sequence: TGTGCCAGCAGTTCCGTCTGGGGCGGAACTAACTATGGCTACACCTTC.

This clonotype has a handful of counts. CDR3 sequence (DNA): TGTGCCAGCCGAACAACTAGTGTCAATGAGCAGTTCTTC. Its translation is CASRTTSVNEQFF. The V and J genes are TRBV6-4 and TRBJ2-1; D may be TRBD2 (5 bases). V shed 8 bases and J shed 6 bases, with 14 bases lying between them. The germline V gene has CDR1 MRHNA and CDR2 SNTAGT. This CDR3 has 13 amino acids.

This clonotype has only a few counts. The chain combines TRBV24-1 with TRBJ2-7; 11 positions match TRBD1. This CDR3 comprises 15 residues. J lost 2 bases, V lost 3 bases, and 2 bases had no gene match. Germline V gives CDR1 KGHDR, CDR2 SFDVKD. In DNA form, the CDR3 reads TGTGCCACCAGTGATCGGGACAGGGGGGCCTACGAGCAGTACTTC. Translated: CATSDRDRGAYEQYF.

The table lists this clonotype with a few counts. The V gene is TRBV20-1, the J gene TRBJ2-1, with D unclear. Trimming cost V 0 bases and J 4 bases, with 19 bases left between them. The CDR3 has 17 amino acids. Germline V gene data show CDR1 as DFQATT and CDR2 as SNEGSKA (reference sequence). This chain's CDR3 is CSARDHISYSLYNEQFF. Written as DNA, the CDR3 is TGCAGTGCTAGAGATCACATATCGTATTCTCTTTACAATGAGCAGTTCTTC.

The chain links TRBV5-1 to TRBJ2-7, with D possibly TRBD1 on 5 matching bases. The V end lost 4 bases, the J end lost 1 base, and 9 bases lay between the germline ends. The CDR3 length is 13 residues. Germline V CDR1 and CDR2: SGHRS, YFSETQ. For the CDR3, the DNA is TGCGCCAGCAGCATAGGGGATTCCTACGAGCAGTACTTC. As protein: CASSIGDSYEQYF. Supplemented by reference TRBV5-1 and TRBJ2-7, the full variable domain reads KAGVTQTPRYLIKTRGQQVTLSCSPISGHRSVSWYQQTPGQGLQFLFEYFSETQRNKGNFPGRFSGRQFSNSRSEMNVSTLELGDSALYLCASSIGDSYEQYFGPGTRLTVT.

This clonotype has more than one count but fewer than ten. This sequence joins TRBV10-3 and TRBJ2-5; weak D call: TRBD1 (5 bases). The J call may be wrong; the DNA end is better matched by TRBJ2-7. Germline CDR1 ENHRY, CDR2 SYGVKD. This CDR3 region has 12 residues. The CDR3: CAISRVGNEQYF. The CDR3 nucleotides are TGTGCCATCAGCAGGGTCGGCAACGAGCAGTACTTC.